What follows are 29 T cell receptor beta chains derived from one specimen sequenced in a study of cytomegalovirus exposure and HLA in healthy donors (dated by TCRdb to 2015 to 2018). The library was made by the immunoSEQ multiplex PCR assay. The multiplex PCR relied on a mix of 60 forward primers for TCR Vbeta segments and 13 reverse primers for TCR Jbeta segments. TCRdb carries this immuneACCESS record with in-frame sequences only. Its versions omit some clonotypes, under half of them owing to an unresolved V gene in the studies checked, with the rest unexplained. The sample table lists 150,000 to 200,000 clones, over 9.5% of them with a count of one. The top ten clonotypes cover less than 8.5% of the sample. Source material: PBMCs. The source of these receptors is a man aged 50 or older in good health and CMV-seropositive.

This clone was counted between two and nine times. The chain is built from TRBV6-5 and TRBJ1-2; D unclear. The CDR3 covers 14 residues. V was cut by 2 bases and J by 3 bases, with 10 bases left in between. Per germline, CDR1 MNHEY and CDR2 SVGAGI. CDR3 region: CASSYSTAHYGYTF. The CDR3 DNA reads TGTGCCAGCAGTTACAGTACAGCCCACTATGGCTACACCTTC.

This clone turned up a few times. This chain uses TRBV10-1 with TRBJ1-1; D is perhaps TRBD1 (5 bases). Trimming took off 5 bases at V and 0 bases at J, with 10 bases between the two ends. This CDR3 has 14 residues. CDR1 and CDR2 from the germline V gene are WNHNN and SYGVQD (reference sequence). As DNA, the CDR3 is TGCGCCAGCAGTTCCGACAGTTTGAACACTGAAGCTTTCTTT. Its protein is CASSSDSLNTEAFF.

CDR3 protein: CASSPSPTGVDYGYTF. Here the CDR3 DNA reads TGTGCCAGCAGCCCATCCCCTACAGGGGTAGACTATGGCTACACCTTC. The chain is built from TRBV7-2 and TRBJ1-2; TRBD1 agrees at 7 bases. Germline lookup yields CDR1 SGHTA and CDR2 FQGNSA. The CDR3 is 16 amino acids. V shed 5 bases, J shed 3 bases, and the junction held 12 bases outside the gene matches.

In this sample, this clone turned up a few times. The rearrangement links TRBV7-2 to TRBJ1-1, with 7 positions matching TRBD1. The trim removed 5 bases at V and 1 base at J, leaving 4 bases unmatched. The CDR3 is 14 residues long. CDR1 SGHTA and CDR2 FQGNSA come from the germline V gene. CDR3 sequence: CASSRTGTNTEAFF. The CDR3 DNA reads TGTGCCAGCAGCCGGACAGGAACGAACACTGAAGCTTTCTTT.

This chain links TRBV7-2 with TRBJ2-1; D not certain. The length of the CDR3 is 13 residues. Germline CDR1 and CDR2: SGHTA and FQGNSA. The germline V and J ends were trimmed by 2 bases and 4 bases, with 6 bases remaining between them. CDR3 protein: CASSLPSYNEQFF. As DNA, the CDR3 is TGTGCCAGCAGCTTACCTTCTTACAATGAGCAGTTCTTC.

The rearrangement uses TRBV5-8 and TRBJ2-5; 13 positions agree with TRBD2. Unmatched junction bases numbered 3, after V lost 4 bases and J lost 3 bases. From germline, CDR1 is SGHTS and CDR2 YDEGEE. This CDR3 comprises 15 residues. This chain's CDR3 is CASSRGTSGEETQYF. The CDR3 region has the DNA TGTGCCAGCAGCCGAGGGACTAGCGGGGAAGAGACCCAGTACTTC.

This clone has a handful of counts. This sequence joins TRBV7-8 and TRBJ1-4; weak D call: TRBD1 (6 bases). The germline V and J ends were trimmed by 5 bases and 12 bases, with 19 bases remaining between them. The CDR3 is 14 residues long. CDR1 and CDR2 (germline): SGHVS, FQNEAQ. The CDR3 nucleotides are TGTGCCAGCAGCCAACACAGGGACCGGGGGGAACTGTTTTTT. Translation gives CASSQHRDRGELFF.

This clone has only a few counts. The chain employs TRBV4-3 and TRBJ1-4; D is uncertain. The CDR3 runs 16 residues. The germline V gene has CDR1 LGHNA and CDR2 YSLEER. V dropped 1 base and J dropped 8 bases, with 17 bases sitting between them. The CDR3, as DNA: TGCGCCAGCAGCCAAGGAGGCGGAGGGCGTTTCGAAAAACTGTTTTTT. It yields the protein CASSQGGGGRFEKLFF.

The sample holds a few counts of this clone. The chain has TRBV5-4 and TRBJ2-3, with 13 bases matching TRBD2. Germline loops: CDR1 SGHNT, CDR2 YYREEE (reference sequence). There are 20 residues in the CDR3. With V trimmed by 3 bases and J by 1 base, 14 bases remained unmatched. This CDR3 reads CASSSRTSGGTPLGTDTQYF. The CDR3 DNA is TGTGCCAGCAGCTCAAGGACTAGCGGGGGTACTCCTCTCGGCACAGATACGCAGTATTTT.

This sequence joins TRBV5-5 and TRBJ1-1; D gene unclear. Germline V gene lookup returns CDR1 SGHKS and CDR2 YYEKEE (reference sequence). The V end lost 2 bases, the J end lost 1 base, and 3 bases lay between the germline ends. The CDR3 is made up of 12 amino acids. In nucleotides, the CDR3 is TGTGCCAGCAGCTTTCAGAACACTGAAGCTTTCTTT. This sequence encodes CASSFQNTEAFF.

In this sample, this clone turned up a few times. The chain has TRBV15 and TRBJ2-3; TRBD1 matches 9 bases. V gave up 3 bases and J gave up 3 bases; unmatched junction bases: 7. This CDR3 is 16 amino acids long. Germline V lookup: CDR1 LNHNV, CDR2 YYDKDF (reference sequence). This CDR3 reads CATSSIRDRVTDTQYF. Here the CDR3 DNA reads TGTGCCACCAGCAGCATCCGGGACAGGGTAACAGATACGCAGTATTTT. The entire variable domain, with the rest obtained from reference TRBV15 and TRBJ2-3, is as follows: DAMVIQNPRYQVTQFGKPVTLSCSQTLNHNVMYWYQQKSSQAPKLLFHYYDKDFNNEADTPDNFQSRRPNTSFCFLDIRSPGLGDTAMYLCATSSIRDRVTDTQYFGPGTRLTVL.

This clone was seen a few times. The genes are TRBV19 and TRBJ1-1, with unresolved D. The CDR3 runs to 12 residues. The germline CDR1 and CDR2 sequences are LNHDA and SQIVND (reference sequence). V gave up 5 bases and J gave up 0 bases, with 4 bases separating them. The CDR3 loop reads CASSRLNTEAFF. DNA of the CDR3: TGTGCCAGTAGTCGTCTGAACACTGAAGCTTTCTTT.

The V and J genes are TRBV5-1 and TRBJ2-3, with D perhaps matching TRBD2 (6 bases). The germline V gene encodes CDR1 SGHRS and CDR2 YFSETQ. The CDR3 is 16 residues long. V gave up 4 bases and J gave up 0 bases, with 15 bases separating them. The CDR3 nucleotides are TGCGCCAGCAGCCGCACGTGGCGGGATAGCACAGATACGCAGTATTTT. Protein sequence: CASSRTWRDSTDTQYF.

The chain is built from TRBV5-1 and TRBJ1-1, with no clear D. V shed 4 bases and J shed 0 bases, with 16 bases lying between them. CDR3 length equals 16 residues. Germline V CDR1 and CDR2: SGHRS, YFSETQ. The CDR3 loop reads CASSPIGNPMNTEAFF. DNA for the CDR3: TGCGCCAGCAGCCCTATCGGGAACCCCATGAACACTGAAGCTTTCTTT.

This chain links TRBV29-1 with TRBJ2-5; D gene unclear. The CDR3 contains 11 residues. The germline V gene has CDR1 SQVTM and CDR2 ANQGSEA. DNA of the CDR3: TGCAGTTTGTACTGGTCAGAGACCCAGTACTTC. This codes for CSLYWSETQYF.

J is TRBJ2-5 and V is TRBV7-6, with TRBD2 identical over 7 bases. This CDR3 has 15 residues. V lost 5 bases and J lost 5; bases outside the gene matches: 11. Germline CDR1 SGHVS, CDR2 FNYEAQ. Written as DNA, the CDR3 is TGTGCCAGCAGCCCCCTTGGGGGGGGAAGGGAGACCCAGTACTTC. Protein sequence: CASSPLGGGRETQYF.

This clone turned up a few times. The V and J genes are TRBV19 and TRBJ1-4, with 9 bases lining up with TRBD1. V lost 0 bases and J lost 7; bases outside the gene matches: 3. CDR1 LNHDA and CDR2 SQIVND come from the germline V gene (reference sequence). This CDR3 has 15 residues. This CDR3 is CASSIDLDRGEKLFF. CDR3 DNA sequence: TGTGCCAGTAGTATAGATCTGGACAGGGGTGAAAAACTGTTTTTT.

The genes are TRBV18 and TRBJ2-2; 12 bases map to TRBD1. This CDR3 is built from 18 residues. Germline V gene lookup returns CDR1 KGHSH and CDR2 LQKENI. V was clipped by 1 base and J by 5 bases; unmatched bases: 8. The CDR3 loop reads CASSPLAGQGAQTGELFF. CDR3 bases: TGTGCCAGCTCACCACTTGCGGGACAGGGGGCGCAAACCGGGGAGCTGTTTTTT.

This sequence joins TRBV19 and TRBJ1-2; no definite D call. The CDR3 has 14 amino acids. CDR1 is LNHDA, CDR2 SQIVND, per germline (reference sequence). The ends were cut back, 9 bases at V and 4 bases at J, with 18 bases in the middle. The CDR3 sequence is CASLRRAAGYGYTF. The DNA for the CDR3 is TGTGCCAGCCTCAGGCGGGCAGCAGGCTATGGCTACACCTTC.

This clone was seen only a few times. J is TRBJ2-7 and V is TRBV7-2; 8 bases are a match to TRBD1. The CDR3 totals 15 residues. Trimming removed 6 bases from V and 6 bases from J; junction bases left unmatched: 13. Germline V CDR1 and CDR2: SGHTA, FQGNSA. CDR3 coding DNA: TGTGCCAGCAGACCCCCAGGGACAGGAAGAGGCGAGCAGTACTTC. Its protein product is CASRPPGTGRGEQYF. Supplemented by reference TRBV7-2 and TRBJ2-7, the full variable domain reads GAGVSQSPSNKVTEKGKDVELRCDPISGHTALYWYRQSLGQGLEFLIYFQGNSAPDKSGLPSDRFSAERTGGSVSTLTIQRTQQEDSAVYLCASRPPGTGRGEQYFGPGTRLTVT.

V and J are TRBV2 and TRBJ2-7, with 12 bases lining up with TRBD2. From germline, CDR1 is SNHLY and CDR2 FYNNEI. After removal of 2 bases from V and 2 bases from J, the junction contained 1 base not matched to a gene. This CDR3 contains 15 residues. The CDR3 DNA follows: TGTGCCAGCAGTGAATCTAGCGGGGGGGCCTACGAGCAGTACGTC. It codes for CASSESSGGAYEQYV.

The V gene is TRBV7-3, the J gene TRBJ1-2; no firm D call. This CDR3 has 16 residues. V was trimmed by 5 bases and J by 1 base, leaving 17 bases between them. The germline V gene encodes CDR1 SGHTA and CDR2 FQGTGA. The CDR3 DNA follows: TGTGCCAGCAGCCAGGACGGGGTCCGAAATAACTATGGCTACACCTTC. Translated: CASSQDGVRNNYGYTF.

Written as DNA, the CDR3 is TGTGCCAGCCGGCCGGGACTAGCAGACAATGAGCAGTTCTTC. Translating it yields CASRPGLADNEQFF. The chain couples TRBV9 to TRBJ2-1; TRBD2 aligns across 9 bases. Per germline, CDR1 SGDLS and CDR2 YYNGEE. After removal of 7 bases from V and 5 bases from J, the junction contained 7 bases not matched to a gene. The CDR3 is 14 amino acids.

A word on this clone: A read error may produce the germline difference seen at one junction end. The chain employs TRBV4-1 and TRBJ1-2, with D maybe TRBD1 (5 bases). The germline V gene encodes CDR1 MGHRA and CDR2 YSYEKL. The CDR3 is 14 amino acids. The CDR3 reads CASSQVSRDYGYSF. The CDR3 nucleotides read TGCGCCAGCAGCCAAGTCAGCAGGGACTATGGCTACTCCTTC.

This chain joins TRBV7-2 and TRBJ1-1; D is possibly TRBD1 (5 bases). Germline V gene data show CDR1 as SGHTA and CDR2 as FQGNSA. V gave up 5 bases and J gave up 2 bases, with 18 bases separating them. The CDR3 is 16 residues long. CDR3 coding DNA: TGTGCCAGCAGCCCGCCTCTAGGGGCAGTCAACACTGAAGCTTTCTTT. This encodes CASSPPLGAVNTEAFF.

This clone was detected a few times. The chain carries TRBV7-2 and TRBJ1-1; TRBD1 aligns across 8 bases. Unmatched junction bases numbered 5, after V lost 0 bases and J lost 5 bases. The CDR3 has 15 amino acids. Germline CDR1 reads SGHTA; CDR2 reads FQGNSA. DNA of the CDR3: TGTGCCAGCAGCTTAGCGCACAGGGGGTTTACTGAAGCTTTCTTT. Its protein product is CASSLAHRGFTEAFF.

This clone came up a few times. The rearrangement links TRBV7-2 to TRBJ1-5; 8 nucleotides agree with TRBD1. J gave up 2 bases and V 6 bases, and 9 bases lay outside the gene matches. Germline V gene data show CDR1 as SGHTA and CDR2 as FQGNSA. There are 16 residues in the CDR3. The CDR3 coding sequence is TGTGCCAGCAGGCCAGGGGGCAGTGGAGGCAATCAGCCCCAGCATTTT. This sequence encodes CASRPGGSGGNQPQHF.

This clone appeared a few times. The chain has TRBV20-1 and TRBJ1-2; D unresolved. V was trimmed by 6 bases and J by 3 bases, leaving 8 bases between them. Germline V gives CDR1 DFQATT, CDR2 SNEGSKA (reference sequence). The CDR3 is made up of 11 amino acids. In nucleotides, the CDR3 is TGCAGTGCCGCGGTGGACTATGGCTACACCTTC. Protein product: CSAAVDYGYTF.

This clone turned up a few times. The rearrangement links TRBV2 to TRBJ1-5; no reliable D call. Germline V gene data show CDR1 as SNHLY and CDR2 as FYNNEI. Trimming removed 8 bases at V and 5 bases at J, with 13 bases between. The CDR3 covers 13 residues. The CDR3 DNA follows: TGTGCCAGCTGCATCAACCGAGATCAGCCCCAGCATTTT. Protein sequence: CASCINRDQPQHF.